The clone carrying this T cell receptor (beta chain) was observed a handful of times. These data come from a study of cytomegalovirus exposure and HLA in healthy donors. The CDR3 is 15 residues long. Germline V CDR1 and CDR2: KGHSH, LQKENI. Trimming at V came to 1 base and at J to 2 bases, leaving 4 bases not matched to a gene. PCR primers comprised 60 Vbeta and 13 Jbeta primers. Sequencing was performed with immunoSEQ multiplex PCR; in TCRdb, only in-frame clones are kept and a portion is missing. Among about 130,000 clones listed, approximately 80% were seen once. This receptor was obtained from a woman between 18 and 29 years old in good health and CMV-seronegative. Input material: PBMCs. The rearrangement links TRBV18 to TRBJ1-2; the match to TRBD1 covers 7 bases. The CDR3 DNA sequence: TGTGCCAGCTCACCACAGCAGGGGGTAAACTATGGCTACACCTTC. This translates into CASSPQQGVNYGYTF.